What follows is one TCR beta chain and its context. Its antigen is not identified. This sample was included in a study of beta chain features in type 1 diabetes. Study-level findings and limits: In every one of the four CD4+ subsets, TCRB CDR3s were moderately but significantly shorter in Type 1 diabetes patients.

Averaging approximately 110 mL, one heparinised blood draw came from each individual donor. It was via CD45RO/CCR7/CD25/CD127/CD95/CD27 that CD4+ naive, central memory, regulatory and stem cell-like memory cells were sorted. All of the isolated RNA was reverse transcribed, so expressed TCRB transcripts were sequenced. The read count averaged about 3.57 million across naive, central memory and regulatory T cell samples. Sequenced by immunoSEQ multiplex PCR; TCRdb stores in-frame clones only, minus some. The sample holds fewer than 350,000 clones; over 14% are singletons and the top ten take 0.015% to 0.017%. This CDR3 is 13 amino acids long. V shed 8 bases and J shed 1 base, with 12 bases lying between them. CDR1 and CDR2 from the germline V gene are MDHEN and SYDVKM.

This chain links TRBV28 with TRBJ2-7, with unresolved D. The clonotype was recovered from a man aged 18 to 30 with type 1 diabetes. Input material: naive CD4+ T cells from blood. CDR3 loop: CASVAGISYEQYF. The DNA for the CDR3 is TGTGCCAGCGTCGCAGGTATATCCTACGAGCAGTACTTC.